This T cell receptor (beta chain) was captured by sequencing in a study of blood T cells in healthy people across ages. The use of a sample-barcoded 5' primer and a J-beta primer mix characterized a second PCR of about 7 to 12 cycles. TCRdb reprocessed the 5' RACE reads with MiXCR, giving one entry per CDR3 protein. There are 650,000 to 950,000 distinct CDR3 sequences in the sample; under 45% occur only once, and around 21% lies in the top ten. CDR3 length: 16 amino acids. The V end lost 0 bases, the J end lost 4 bases, and 16 bases lay between the germline ends. Per the germline V gene, CDR1 is SGDLS and CDR2 is YYNGEE.

The TCR comes from a man aged 60 to 75 in good health. V and J are TRBV9 and TRBJ1-1, with D tentatively TRBD1 (5 bases). Sequenced: blood. The CDR3 loop reads CASSVDGGAWGTEAFF. The CDR3 DNA is TGTGCCAGCAGCGTAGATGGAGGGGCGTGGGGCACTGAAGCTTTCTTT.